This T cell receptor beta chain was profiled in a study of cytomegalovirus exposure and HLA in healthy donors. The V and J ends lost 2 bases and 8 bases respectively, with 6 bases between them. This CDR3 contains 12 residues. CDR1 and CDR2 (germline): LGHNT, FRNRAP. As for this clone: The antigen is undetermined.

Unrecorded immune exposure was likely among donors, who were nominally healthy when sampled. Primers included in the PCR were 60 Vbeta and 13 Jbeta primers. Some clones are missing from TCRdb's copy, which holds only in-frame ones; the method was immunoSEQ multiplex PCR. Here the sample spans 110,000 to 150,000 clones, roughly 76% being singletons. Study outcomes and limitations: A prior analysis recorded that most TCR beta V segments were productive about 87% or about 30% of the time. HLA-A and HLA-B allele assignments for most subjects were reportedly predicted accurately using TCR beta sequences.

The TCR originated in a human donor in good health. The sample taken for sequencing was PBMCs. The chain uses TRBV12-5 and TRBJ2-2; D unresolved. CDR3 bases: TGTGCTAGTGGTTTGTCGCAGGGGGAGCTGTTTTTT. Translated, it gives CASGLSQGELFF. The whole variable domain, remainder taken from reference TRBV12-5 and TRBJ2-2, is DARVTQTPRHKVTEMGQEVTMRCQPILGHNTVFWYRQTMMQGLELLAYFRNRAPLDDSGMPKDRFSAEMPDATLATLKIQPSEPRDSAVYFCASGLSQGELFFGEGSRLTVL.